The 23 T cell receptor beta chains in this list originate from one sample, sequenced in a study of T cell responses to AZD1222 COVID-19 vaccine. Clones were read by immunoSEQ multiplex PCR, and TCRdb kept only the in-frame ones, dropping some. The profile shows roughly 190,000 clones, approximately 91% of them singletons. The sequencing used peripheral blood, collected 28 days after the second AZD1222 dose. These receptors were taken from an adult who received the AZD1222 COVID-19 vaccine.

As concerns this clone: Germline is not matched at one junction end, which may reflect a read error. J is TRBJ1-4 and V is TRBV7-7; D unclear. Per germline, CDR1 SSHAT and CDR2 FNYEAQ (reference sequence). The CDR3 covers 9 residues. The chain's CDR3 is CASSQKLFF. In DNA form, the CDR3 reads TGTGCTAGCAGCCAAAAACTGTTTTTT. Looking up the rest from reference TRBV7-7 and TRBJ1-4 gives the full variable domain: GAGVSQSPRYKVTKRGQDVTLRCDPISSHATLYWYQQALGQGPEFLTYFNYEAQPDKSGLPSDRFSAERPEGSISTLTIQRTEQRDSAMYRCASSQKLFFGSGTQLSVL.

Of note for this clone: Germline is not matched at one junction end, which may reflect a read error. The CDR3 is CASGYGGAPRYEQYF. CDR3 nucleotides: TGTGCCAGCGGTTATGGGGGGGCCCCACGCTACGAGCAGTACTTC. The J gene is TRBJ2-7, the V gene TRBV6-2 or TRBV6-3, with TRBD2 as a possible D gene (7 bases). Germline lookup yields CDR1 MNHEY and CDR2 SVGEGT. The CDR3 is made up of 15 amino acids.

The V gene is TRBV3-1 (or the pseudogene TRBV3-2), the J gene TRBJ2-7, with D tentatively TRBD1 (6 bases). The V and J ends lost 4 bases and 3 bases respectively, with 16 bases between them. From germline, CDR1 is LGHDT and CDR2 YNNKEL (reference sequence). The CDR3 has 15 amino acids. CDR3 region: CASSRTPGQNYEQYF. The CDR3, as DNA: TGTGCCAGCAGCCGCACTCCGGGACAAAACTACGAGCAGTACTTC.

The gene calls are TRBV23-1 and TRBJ2-7, with unresolved D. TRBV23-1 is designated an ORF whose function remains uncertain. V gave up 5 bases and J gave up 7 bases, with 18 bases separating them. The CDR3 spans 14 residues. CDR3 DNA sequence: TGCGCCAGCAGTTCGACTCCATTTCTTGAAGAGCAGTACTTC. This gives the protein CASSSTPFLEEQYF.

The chain joins TRBV6-5 to TRBJ1-1; no clear D. V lost 0 bases to trimming and J lost 1 base, with 6 bases between them. This CDR3 has 14 amino acids. Germline CDR1 reads MNHEY; CDR2 reads SVGAGI. CDR3 in amino acids: CASSYSSENTEAFF. CDR3 DNA: TGTGCCAGCAGTTACTCCTCAGAGAACACTGAAGCTTTCTTT.

This clone was recorded a few times. CDR3 bases: TGTGCCAGCTCACCGCTCGGGAGGGGGGCAACCTACGAGCAGTACTTC. Protein product: CASSPLGRGATYEQYF. The rearrangement links TRBV18 to TRBJ2-7; TRBD2 matches 8 bases. V dropped 3 bases and J dropped 2; count of bases not matched to a gene: 9. In germline, CDR1 is KGHSH, CDR2 LQKENI. The CDR3 is made up of 16 amino acids. The variable domain in full, with the rest retrieved from reference TRBV18 and TRBJ2-7, is NAGVMQNPRHLVRRRGQEARLRCSPMKGHSHVYWYRQLPEEGLKFMVYLQKENIIDESGMPKERFSAEFPKEGPSILRIQQVVRGDSAAYFCASSPLGRGATYEQYFGPGTRLTVT.

The rearrangement links TRBV19 to TRBJ1-1, with a tentative D call TRBD1 (6 bases). This CDR3 spans 12 amino acids. Germline CDR1 LNHDA, CDR2 SQIVND (reference sequence). The germline V and J ends were trimmed by 3 bases and 10 bases, with 12 bases remaining between them. CDR3 residues: CASSIQGSGAFF. In DNA, the CDR3 is TGTGCCAGTAGTATTCAGGGGTCGGGAGCTTTCTTT.

This sequence joins TRBV18 and TRBJ2-3, with D perhaps matching TRBD1 (5 bases). Germline V gene lookup returns CDR1 KGHSH and CDR2 LQKENI. Trimming took 3 bases from V and 2 from J, leaving 15 bases between them. The CDR3 consists of 16 residues. The CDR3 DNA is TGTGCCAGCTCACCGTTACCACAGGCCTACACAGATACGCAGTATTTT. It specifies CASSPLPQAYTDTQYF. Full variable domain (rest looked up from reference TRBV18 and TRBJ2-3): NAGVMQNPRHLVRRRGQEARLRCSPMKGHSHVYWYRQLPEEGLKFMVYLQKENIIDESGMPKERFSAEFPKEGPSILRIQQVVRGDSAAYFCASSPLPQAYTDTQYFGPGTRLTVL.

This clone was seen a single time. V and J are TRBV7-8 and TRBJ2-5, with D tentatively TRBD1 or TRBD2 (6 bases each). V was pared by 3 bases and J by 4 bases, with 18 bases between. This CDR3 region has 16 residues. The germline CDR1 and CDR2 sequences are SGHVS and FQNEAQ. The CDR3 DNA sequence: TGTGCCAGCAGCTTTTATGGGGGGCGTTCAGGAGAGACCCAGTACTTC. As protein: CASSFYGGRSGETQYF.

The CDR3 loop reads CASSPGGRDEAFF. The CDR3 DNA is TGTGCCAGCTCGCCTGGAGGGAGGGACGAGGCTTTCTTT. V usage is TRBV18 and J usage is TRBJ1-1, with TRBD1 as a possible D gene (5 bases). The CDR3 runs to 13 residues. CDR1 is KGHSH and CDR2 is LQKENI in the germline V gene. With 6 bases removed from V and 11 bases from J, the gap between germline ends came to 19 bases.

The V call is TRBV7-2, the J call TRBJ1-5; D is unresolved. V lost 6 bases to trimming and J lost 0 bases, with 12 bases between them. Germline-derived CDR1 and CDR2 are SGHTA and FQGNSA. This CDR3 has 15 amino acids. The CDR3 region is CASSLGQISNQPQHF. CDR3 coding DNA: TGTGCCAGCAGTCTCGGCCAGATTAGCAATCAGCCCCAGCATTTT.

V usage is TRBV11-2 and J usage is TRBJ2-3; 7 positions match TRBD2. There are 15 residues in the CDR3. The ends lost 6 bases at V and 0 bases at J; junction bases unmatched: 6. Looked up from germline, CDR1 is SGHAT and CDR2 is FQNNGV. The CDR3 here is CASRKRGYSTDTQYF. The CDR3 region has the DNA TGTGCCAGCAGAAAGCGGGGATACAGCACAGATACGCAGTATTTT.

V gene TRBV24-1 combines with J gene TRBJ1-1; weak D call: TRBD1 (5 bases). Germline lookup yields CDR1 KGHDR and CDR2 SFDVKD. This CDR3 region has 14 residues. V was trimmed by 9 bases and J by 5 bases, leaving 18 bases between them. The CDR3 DNA reads TGTGCCACCCTAAGGACGGGACCTGAGACTGAAGCTTTCTTT. Translated: CATLRTGPETEAFF.

The rearrangement uses TRBV12-3 or TRBV12-4 and TRBJ1-2, with 8 bases aligning to TRBD1. There are 13 residues in the CDR3. With 5 bases clipped from V and 6 bases from J, the junction kept 5 bases outside the gene matches. The CDR3 DNA sequence: TGTGCCAGCAGTACGCGACAGGGGCATGGCTACACCTTC. Translating gives CASSTRQGHGYTF.

The rearrangement joins TRBV6-2 or TRBV6-3 to TRBJ1-1; D uncertain. Germline CDR1 and CDR2: MNHEY and SVGEGT. V was clipped by 0 bases and J by 0 bases, with 14 bases between them. The CDR3 extends over 17 amino acids. The CDR3 loop reads CASSYSNFGFLNTEAFF. The CDR3 DNA is TGTGCCAGCAGTTACTCGAATTTTGGATTCCTGAACACTGAAGCTTTCTTT.

The genes are TRBV19 and TRBJ2-1; 9 bases are a match to TRBD2. The CDR3 covers 18 residues. V was pared by 8 bases and J by 2 bases, with 16 bases of the junction left unmatched. CDR1 and CDR2 from the germline V gene are LNHDA and SQIVND (reference sequence). CDR3 coding DNA: TGTGCCAGTCGCTCTTTCACTTTCTCTAGCGGGGCCTACAATGAGCAGTTCTTC. It is translated as CASRSFTFSSGAYNEQFF.

The chain joins TRBV21-1 to TRBJ2-4. TRBV21-1 represents a pseudogene. The CDR3 has 19 residues. In DNA, the CDR3 is TGTGCCAGCAGCAAAAAGGGGGGCTCTTTACAACTAGCCAAAAACATTCAGTACTTC. Its translation: CASSKKGGSLQLAKNIQYF.

This chain joins TRBV6-5 and TRBJ2-1; unclear D gene. The CDR3 is 14 residues long. V was cut by 6 bases and J by 10 bases, with 19 bases left in between. Germline values: CDR1 MNHEY, CDR2 SVGAGI. CDR3 coding DNA: TGTGCCAGCAGCTCCCGCACGCCTCTACGCGAGCAGTTCTTC. Encoded protein: CASSSRTPLREQFF.

This sequence joins TRBV9 and TRBJ1-6; 7 nucleotides line up with TRBD1. The CDR3 is made up of 14 amino acids. The junction had 8 bases not matched to a gene; V was cut back by 4 bases and J by 10 bases. CDR1 and CDR2 (germline): SGDLS, YYNGEE. This CDR3 reads CASSLQTGISPLHF. CDR3 sequence (DNA): TGTGCCAGCAGCCTCCAGACAGGGATCTCACCCCTCCACTTT.

This sequence joins TRBV18 and TRBJ2-7; 9 bases are shared with TRBD1. CDR3 length equals 14 residues. The trim removed 2 bases at V and 5 bases at J, leaving 4 bases unmatched. Germline V gives CDR1 KGHSH, CDR2 LQKENI. CDR3 region: CASSPGTGSNEQYF. Written as DNA, the CDR3 is TGTGCCAGCTCACCAGGGACAGGGAGTAACGAGCAGTACTTC.

This chain connects TRBV6-5 to TRBJ1-2, with D uncertain. Germline V gene data show CDR1 as MNHEY and CDR2 as SVGAGI. The V end was cut by 8 bases, the J end by 11 bases, with 15 bases between. The CDR3 has 11 residues. The CDR3: CASVSGPLYTF. CDR3 DNA sequence: TGTGCCAGCGTCTCCGGGCCTCTATACACCTTC.

V and J are TRBV30 and TRBJ2-7; 7 nucleotides match TRBD2. The V gene end was trimmed by 4 bases and the J gene end by 2 bases; junction bases not matched to a gene: 8. Germline V gene lookup returns CDR1 GTSNPN and CDR2 SVGIG (reference sequence). The CDR3 is made up of 14 amino acids. The CDR3: CAWNSLAVAYEQYF. CDR3 sequence (DNA): TGTGCCTGGAACTCTCTAGCGGTCGCCTACGAGCAGTACTTC.

Here the CDR3 reads CASSLGNTEAFF. In nucleotides, the CDR3 is TGTGCCAGCAGTTTAGGGAACACTGAAGCTTTCTTT. The chain has TRBV12-3 or TRBV12-4 and TRBJ1-1; D gene uncertain. With 1 base removed from V and 1 base from J, the gap between germline ends came to 1 base. This CDR3 comprises 12 residues.